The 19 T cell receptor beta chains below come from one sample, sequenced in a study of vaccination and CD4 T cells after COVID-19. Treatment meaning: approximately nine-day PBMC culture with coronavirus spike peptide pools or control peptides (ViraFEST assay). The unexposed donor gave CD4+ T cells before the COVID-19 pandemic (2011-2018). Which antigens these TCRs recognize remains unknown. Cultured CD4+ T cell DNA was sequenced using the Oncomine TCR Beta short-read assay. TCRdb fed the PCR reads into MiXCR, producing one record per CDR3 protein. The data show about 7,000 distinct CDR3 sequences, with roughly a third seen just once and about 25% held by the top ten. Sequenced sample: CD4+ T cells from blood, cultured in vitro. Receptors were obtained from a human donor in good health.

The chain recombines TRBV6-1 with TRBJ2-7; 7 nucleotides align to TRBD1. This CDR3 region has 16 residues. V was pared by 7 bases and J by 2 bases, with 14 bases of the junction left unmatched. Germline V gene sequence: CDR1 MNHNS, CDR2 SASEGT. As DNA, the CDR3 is TGTGCCAGCAATCCTCTAGGGGACAGACAACCCTACGAGCAGTACTTC. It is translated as CASNPLGDRQPYEQYF.

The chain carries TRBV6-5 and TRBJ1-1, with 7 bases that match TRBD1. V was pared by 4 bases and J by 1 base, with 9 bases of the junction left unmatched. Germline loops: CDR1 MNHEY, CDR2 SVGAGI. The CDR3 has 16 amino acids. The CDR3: CASSSPYRQGNTEAFF. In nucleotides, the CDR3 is TGTGCCAGCAGTTCTCCCTATCGACAGGGGAACACTGAAGCTTTCTTT.

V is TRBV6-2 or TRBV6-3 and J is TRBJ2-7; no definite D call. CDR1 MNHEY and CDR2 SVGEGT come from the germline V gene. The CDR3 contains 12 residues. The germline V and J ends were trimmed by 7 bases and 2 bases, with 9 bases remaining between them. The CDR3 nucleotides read TGTGCCAGCAAGGACCCTACCTACGAGCAGTACTTC. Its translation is CASKDPTYEQYF.

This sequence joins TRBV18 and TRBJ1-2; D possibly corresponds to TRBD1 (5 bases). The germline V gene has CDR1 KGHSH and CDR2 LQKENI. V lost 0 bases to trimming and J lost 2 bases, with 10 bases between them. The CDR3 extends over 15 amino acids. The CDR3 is CASSPPGGANYGYTF. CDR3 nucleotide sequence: TGTGCCAGCTCACCACCGGGGGGAGCAAACTATGGCTACACCTTC.

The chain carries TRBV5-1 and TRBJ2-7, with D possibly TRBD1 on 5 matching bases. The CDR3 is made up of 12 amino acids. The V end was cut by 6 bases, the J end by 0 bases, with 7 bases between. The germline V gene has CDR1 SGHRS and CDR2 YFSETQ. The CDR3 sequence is CASTDSSYEQYF. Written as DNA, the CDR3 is TGCGCCAGCACAGACAGCTCCTACGAGCAGTACTTC. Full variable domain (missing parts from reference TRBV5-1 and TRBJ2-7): KAGVTQTPRYLIKTRGQQVTLSCSPISGHRSVSWYQQTPGQGLQFLFEYFSETQRNKGNFPGRFSGRQFSNSRSEMNVSTLELGDSALYLCASTDSSYEQYFGPGTRLTVT.

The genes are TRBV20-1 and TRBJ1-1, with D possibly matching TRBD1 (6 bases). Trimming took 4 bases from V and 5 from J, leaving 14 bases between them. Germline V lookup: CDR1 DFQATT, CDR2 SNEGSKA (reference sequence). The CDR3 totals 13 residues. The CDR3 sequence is CSAKQGEETEAFF. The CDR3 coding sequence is TGCAGTGCTAAACAGGGCGAGGAGACTGAAGCTTTCTTT.

CDR3 DNA: TGTGCCATCAGGGGGACTAGCGGGGTCCACGAGCAGTACTTC. It encodes CAIRGTSGVHEQYF. The chain combines TRBV10-3 with TRBJ2-7; 13 nucleotides line up with TRBD2. The CDR3 totals 14 residues. The V segment lost 6 bases and the J segment 5 bases; nucleotides outside the gene matches: 4. The V gene's germline CDR1 is ENHRY and CDR2 SYGVKD.

The CDR3 loop reads CSARIGLNRASGNTIYF. The CDR3 DNA follows: TGCAGTGCTAGAATCGGGTTGAACAGAGCCTCTGGAAACACCATATATTTT. The genes are TRBV20-1 and TRBJ1-3; D not resolved. The CDR3 length is 17 residues. Trimming removed 2 bases from V and 0 bases from J, with 17 bases in between. Germline V lookup: CDR1 DFQATT, CDR2 SNEGSKA (reference sequence).

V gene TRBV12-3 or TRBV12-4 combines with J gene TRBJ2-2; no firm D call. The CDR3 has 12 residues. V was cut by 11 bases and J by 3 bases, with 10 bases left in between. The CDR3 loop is CAGAWDTGELFF. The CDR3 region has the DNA TGTGCCGGCGCGTGGGACACCGGGGAGCTGTTTTTT.

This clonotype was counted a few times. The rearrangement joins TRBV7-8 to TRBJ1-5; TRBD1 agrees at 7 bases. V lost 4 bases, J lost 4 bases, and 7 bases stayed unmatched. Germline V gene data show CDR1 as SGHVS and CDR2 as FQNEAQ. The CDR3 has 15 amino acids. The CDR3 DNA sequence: TGTGCCAGCAGCTCGAAGACAGGGTTTAATCAGCCCCAGCATTTT. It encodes CASSSKTGFNQPQHF.

CDR3 loop: CASSPAQGAGDTQYF. CDR3 nucleotide sequence: TGTGCCAGCAGTCCAGCTCAGGGGGCGGGAGATACGCAGTATTTT. The gene calls are TRBV6-1 and TRBJ2-3; the match to TRBD1 covers 8 bases. CDR1 and CDR2 (germline): MNHNS, SASEGT. The junction had 9 bases not matched to a gene; V was cut back by 5 bases and J by 5 bases. The CDR3 sequence is 15 residues long.

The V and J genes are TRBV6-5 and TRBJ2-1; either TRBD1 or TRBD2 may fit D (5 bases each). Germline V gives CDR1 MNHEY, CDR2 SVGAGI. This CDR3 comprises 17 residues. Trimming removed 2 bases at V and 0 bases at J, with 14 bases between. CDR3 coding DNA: TGTGCCAGCAGTTACAAGGGGACGGGTAGCTCCTACAATGAGCAGTTCTTC. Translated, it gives CASSYKGTGSSYNEQFF.

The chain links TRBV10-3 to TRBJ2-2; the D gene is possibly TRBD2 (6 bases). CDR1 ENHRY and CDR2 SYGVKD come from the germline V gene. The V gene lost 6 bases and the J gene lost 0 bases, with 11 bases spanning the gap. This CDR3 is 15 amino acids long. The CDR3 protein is CAIRPGTANTGELFF. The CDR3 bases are TGTGCCATCAGACCCGGGACTGCGAACACCGGGGAGCTGTTTTTT.

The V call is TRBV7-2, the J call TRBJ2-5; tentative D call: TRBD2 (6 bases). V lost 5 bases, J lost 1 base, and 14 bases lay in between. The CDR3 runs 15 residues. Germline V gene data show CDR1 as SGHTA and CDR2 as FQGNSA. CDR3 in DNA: TGTGCCAGCAGCCCAAACGCGGGGCCCCAAGAGACCCAGTACTTC. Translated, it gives CASSPNAGPQETQYF.

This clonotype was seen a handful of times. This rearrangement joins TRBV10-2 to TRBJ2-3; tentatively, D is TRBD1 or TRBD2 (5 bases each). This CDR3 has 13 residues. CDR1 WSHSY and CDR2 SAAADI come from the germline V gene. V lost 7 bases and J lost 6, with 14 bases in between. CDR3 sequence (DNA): TGCGCCAGCATGGTGGGGGTACGGGATACGCAGTATTTT. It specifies CASMVGVRDTQYF.

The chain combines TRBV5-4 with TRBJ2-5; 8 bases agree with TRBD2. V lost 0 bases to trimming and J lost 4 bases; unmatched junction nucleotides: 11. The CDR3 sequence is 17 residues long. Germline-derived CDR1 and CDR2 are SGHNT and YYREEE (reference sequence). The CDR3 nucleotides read TGTGCCAGCAGCTTGGCTACATCGCAAGCGGGAGCAGAGACCCAGTACTTC. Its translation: CASSLATSQAGAETQYF.

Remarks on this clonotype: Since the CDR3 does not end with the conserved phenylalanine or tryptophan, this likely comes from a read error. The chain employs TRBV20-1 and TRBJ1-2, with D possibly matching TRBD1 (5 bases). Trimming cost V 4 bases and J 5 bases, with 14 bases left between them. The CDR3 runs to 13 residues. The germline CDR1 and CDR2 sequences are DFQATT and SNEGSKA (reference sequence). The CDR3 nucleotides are TGCAGTGCTATCTACGACAGACCATATGGCTACACCTTA. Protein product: CSAIYDRPYGYTL.

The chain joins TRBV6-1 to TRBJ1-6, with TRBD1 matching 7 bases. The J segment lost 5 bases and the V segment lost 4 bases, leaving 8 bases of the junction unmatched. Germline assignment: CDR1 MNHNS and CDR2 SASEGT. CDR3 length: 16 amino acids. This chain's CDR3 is CASSAQGGLNNSPLHF. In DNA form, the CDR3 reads TGTGCCAGCAGTGCGCAGGGGGGACTCAATAATTCACCCCTCCACTTT.

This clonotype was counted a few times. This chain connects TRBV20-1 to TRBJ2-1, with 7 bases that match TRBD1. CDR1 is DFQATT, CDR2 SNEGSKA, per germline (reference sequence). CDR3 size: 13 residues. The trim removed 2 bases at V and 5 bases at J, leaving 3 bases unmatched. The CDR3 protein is CSARMGTDNEQFF. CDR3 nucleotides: TGCAGTGCTAGAATGGGGACAGACAATGAGCAGTTCTTC.